What follows are 21 T cell receptor beta chains derived from one specimen sequenced in a study of T cell responses to AZD1222 COVID-19 vaccine. Sequenced by immunoSEQ multiplex PCR; TCRdb stores in-frame clones only, minus some. The sample comprises roughly 130,000 clones, around 90% of which are singletons, and roughly 4% rests with the top ten. Source: peripheral blood, taken 28 days after the second AZD1222 dose. These TCRs come from an adult who received the AZD1222 COVID-19 vaccine.

J is TRBJ2-1 and V is TRBV6-6; a possible D gene is TRBD1 (6 bases). Germline V lookup: CDR1 MNHNY, CDR2 SVGAGI (reference sequence). CDR3 size: 13 residues. The ends were cut back, 5 bases at V and 4 bases at J, with 9 bases in the middle. The CDR3 coding sequence is TGTGCCAGCAGTCCACAGGGATACAATGAGCAGTTCTTC. Its protein is CASSPQGYNEQFF.

This clone was seen a single time. V is TRBV12-5 and J is TRBJ1-4, with D possibly TRBD1 on 5 matching bases. This CDR3 has 16 residues. Germline V gene lookup returns CDR1 LGHNT and CDR2 FRNRAP. Trimming cost V 2 bases and J 7 bases, with 17 bases left between them. CDR3 sequence reads: CASGLKFGGNSEKLFF. For the CDR3, the DNA is TGTGCTAGTGGTTTGAAGTTTGGGGGAAACAGTGAAAAACTGTTTTTT.

The genes are TRBV29-1 and TRBJ2-5; D not resolved. The CDR3 is 11 residues long. Between the trimmed V and J ends, which lost 8 bases and 3 bases, there was a span of 10 bases. The germline gives CDR1 SQVTM, CDR2 ANQGSEA. The CDR3 protein is CSFVGEETQYF. The CDR3, as DNA: TGCAGCTTTGTCGGAGAAGAGACCCAGTACTTC.

The chain recombines TRBV7-3 with TRBJ2-6; unclear D gene. Germline V gene sequence: CDR1 SGHTA, CDR2 FQGTGA. This CDR3 is built from 15 residues. V lost 1 base and J 2 bases, leaving 6 bases between the germline ends. CDR3 bases: TGTGCCAGCAGCTTAATGGGAACTGGGGCCAACGTCCTGACTTTC. Translation gives CASSLMGTGANVLTF.

The chain uses TRBV20-1 and TRBJ2-5, with D unclear. The germline V gene has CDR1 DFQATT and CDR2 SNEGSKA (reference sequence). Trimming left V 5 bases short and J 4 bases short, with 8 bases between. The CDR3 runs to 11 residues. CDR3 amino acids: CSALPGETQYF. In DNA, the CDR3 is TGCAGTGCTCTCCCAGGAGAGACCCAGTACTTC.

The chain's CDR3 is CASSFTGGNEQFF. DNA of the CDR3: TGTGCCAGCAGTTTCACAGGGGGAAATGAGCAGTTCTTC. The chain has TRBV6-6 and TRBJ2-1; 8 nucleotides line up with TRBD1. The V gene's germline CDR1 is MNHNY and CDR2 SVGAGI (reference sequence). The CDR3 consists of 13 residues. Trimming took 4 bases from V and 7 from J; bases not matched to a gene: 3.

There are a few counts of this clone. The chain joins TRBV28 to TRBJ2-7; D is tentatively TRBD1 or TRBD2 (7 bases each). Germline V gene sequence: CDR1 MDHEN, CDR2 SYDVKM. The ends were cut back, 10 bases at V and 2 bases at J, with 18 bases in the middle. This CDR3 has 14 residues. The CDR3 reads CATSPGGGTYEQYF. In DNA, the CDR3 is TGTGCCACCTCCCCAGGGGGGGGCACCTACGAGCAGTACTTC.

The rearrangement links TRBV7-6 to TRBJ1-5; D remains ambiguous. V was cut by 8 bases and J by 8 bases, with 4 bases left in between. This CDR3 region has 9 residues. CDR1 is SGHVS, CDR2 FNYEAQ, per germline. The CDR3 DNA follows: TGTGCCAGCGGTGAGCCCCAGCATTTT. This gives the protein CASGEPQHF.

With respect to this clone: At one boundary the junction diverges from the germline segment, which might be a read error. The chain carries TRBV27 and TRBJ1-3, with a weak D call TRBD1 (5 bases). This CDR3 has 15 amino acids. Germline V gene data show CDR1 as MNHEY and CDR2 as SMNVEV (reference sequence). The CDR3 coding sequence is TGTGCCAGCAGTCGGGGACGGTTCTCTGGAAGCACCATATATTTT. This translates into CASSRGRFSGSTIYF.

V and J are TRBV3-1 (or the pseudogene TRBV3-2) and TRBJ2-3; D is uncertain. Trimming pared 0 bases from V and 7 bases from J, leaving 11 bases between. Germline assignment: CDR1 LGHDT and CDR2 YNNKEL (reference sequence). The CDR3 spans 14 residues. The CDR3 reads CASSQDGTRNTQYF. The CDR3 DNA reads TGTGCCAGCAGCCAAGACGGTACTCGAAATACGCAGTATTTT.

J is TRBJ2-2 and V is TRBV10-3, with a possible D match to TRBD2 (6 bases). This CDR3 region has 11 residues. Trimming left V 11 bases short and J 6 bases short, with 10 bases between. Germline V lookup: CDR1 ENHRY, CDR2 SYGVKD. The CDR3 loop is CAGRGSGELFF. The CDR3 DNA reads as TGTGCCGGCCGGGGGTCCGGGGAGCTGTTTTTT.

The chain couples TRBV19 to TRBJ2-6; 8 bases fit TRBD1. There are 16 residues in the CDR3. Germline CDR1 and CDR2: LNHDA and SQIVND (reference sequence). V lost 7 bases, J lost 1 base, and 6 bases stayed unmatched. This chain's CDR3 is CASNDRGSSGANVLTF. The CDR3 nucleotides are TGTGCCAGTAATGACAGGGGTAGTTCTGGGGCCAACGTCCTGACTTTC. Using reference TRBV19 and TRBJ2-6 for the parts outside the CDR3, the full variable domain is DGGITQSPKYLFRKEGQNVTLSCEQNLNHDAMYWYRQDPGQGLRLIYYSQIVNDFQKGDIAEGYSVSREKKESFPLTVTSAQKNPTAFYLCASNDRGSSGANVLTFGAGSRLTVL.

The V and J genes are TRBV28 and TRBJ1-4; tentatively, D is TRBD1 (6 bases). The ends were cut back, 6 bases at V and 8 bases at J, with 16 bases in the middle. Germline CDR1 and CDR2: MDHEN and SYDVKM. The CDR3 is 14 residues long. The CDR3 loop reads CASSIGGREEKLFF. The CDR3 nucleotides read TGTGCCAGCAGCATAGGGGGGAGGGAGGAAAAACTGTTTTTT.

The chain joins TRBV7-2 to TRBJ2-3, with D perhaps matching TRBD2 (6 bases). V gave up 5 bases and J gave up 5 bases, with 20 bases separating them. There are 16 residues in the CDR3. CDR1 and CDR2 (germline): SGHTA, FQGNSA. The CDR3 region is CASSPSGDHPEDTQYF. CDR3 in DNA: TGTGCCAGCAGCCCATCGGGGGACCATCCCGAAGATACGCAGTATTTT.

The chain uses TRBV4-1 and TRBJ2-3, with TRBD1 matching over 7 bases. The CDR3 runs 16 residues. Per the germline V gene, CDR1 is MGHRA and CDR2 is YSYEKL. Germline trimming cut 2 bases from V and 4 bases from J; bases unmatched to any gene: 9. DNA of the CDR3: TGCGCCAGCAGCCAACTGGGACAGACAAACGCAGATACGCAGTATTTT. It yields the protein CASSQLGQTNADTQYF.

The V and J genes are TRBV12-3 or TRBV12-4 and TRBJ1-4; the D is unclear. The CDR3 runs to 11 residues. The ends were cut back, 5 bases at V and 7 bases at J, with 5 bases in the middle. The DNA of the CDR3 is TGTGCCAGCAGTCGGAGTGAAAAACTGTTTTTT. This codes for CASSRSEKLFF.

This clone was observed a handful of times. The J gene is TRBJ2-1, the V gene TRBV7-9, with 10 bases fitting TRBD1. Per the germline V gene, CDR1 is SEHNR and CDR2 is FQNEAQ (reference sequence). The CDR3 has 14 residues. Trimming cost V 7 bases and J 4 bases; bases outside gene matches: 4. CDR3 region: CASTLDRGYNEQFF. The CDR3 DNA sequence: TGTGCCAGCACCCTGGACAGGGGGTACAATGAGCAGTTCTTC.

The chain recombines TRBV12-3 or TRBV12-4 with TRBJ2-7; TRBD2 matches 9 bases. V trimming: 4 bases; J trimming: 3 bases; junction bases outside the gene matches: 1. The CDR3 has 13 amino acids. CDR3 coding DNA: TGTGCCAGCAGTTGGACTAGCGTCTACGAGCAGTACTTC. The encoded protein is CASSWTSVYEQYF.

As for this clone: The sample contains more than one DNA sequence encoding this CDR3. The V and J genes are TRBV29-1 and TRBJ1-1; no definite D call. CDR3 length equals 12 residues. V shed 6 bases and J shed 0 bases, with 8 bases lying between them. CDR1 is SQVTM and CDR2 is ANQGSEA in the germline V gene. The CDR3 sequence is CSVRPMNTEAFF. Written as DNA, the CDR3 is TGCAGCGTAAGACCGATGAACACTGAAGCTTTCTTT.

The chain combines TRBV7-9 with TRBJ2-1; 11 bases line up with TRBD2. Germline lookup yields CDR1 SEHNR and CDR2 FQNEAQ (reference sequence). V shed 3 bases and J 5 bases; nucleotides not matched to a gene: 3. CDR3 length equals 15 residues. The CDR3 DNA follows: TGTGCCAGCAGCTTCCTTAGCGGGGGGGACAATGAGCAGTTCTTC. This translates into CASSFLSGGDNEQFF. The whole variable domain, remainder taken from reference TRBV7-9 and TRBJ2-1, is DTGVSQNPRHKITKRGQNVTFRCDPISEHNRLYWYRQTLGQGPEFLTYFQNEAQLEKSRLLSDRFSAERPKGSFSTLEIQRTEQGDSAMYLCASSFLSGGDNEQFFGPGTRLTVL.

The chain is built from TRBV7-9 and TRBJ1-6; D may be TRBD1 (6 bases). This CDR3 region has 15 residues. Trimming left V 3 bases short and J 10 bases short, with 16 bases between. Germline lookup yields CDR1 SEHNR and CDR2 FQNEAQ (reference sequence). This chain's CDR3 is CASSFFSGEQSPLHF. As DNA, the CDR3 is TGTGCCAGCAGCTTCTTTTCAGGGGAACAATCACCCCTCCACTTT.